This T cell receptor (beta chain) was profiled in a study of T cells in Graves' hyperthyroidism and ophthalmopathy (dated by TCRdb to the late 2010s). A note on the overall study: Peripheral blood was sampled at the time of initial diagnosis, prior to any treatment. To identify distinguishing TCR V-J signatures, a discovery cohort of around 100 patients was used, comprising under 45 with Graves' ophthalmopathy and 57 with stable Graves' hyperthyroidism. An independent validation cohort of around 19 hyperthyroidism patients and roughly 16 patients who later progressed to ophthalmopathy tested prospective prediction of ophthalmopathy. For training and testing, the roughly 93 patients in the discovery cohort were randomly divided in a 7:3 ratio. Thyroid tissue and blood T-cell repertoires from about six Graves' hyperthyroidism patients were also compared in the study. After blood sampling, hyperthyroidism patients were treated with methimazole at a starting dose of 30 mg daily, and ophthalmopathy patients were treated with high-dose intravenous methylprednisolone. The paper reports TCR Vbeta CDR3 sequencing of more than 120 peripheral blood samples: around 41 ophthalmopathy, under 85 hyperthyroidism and around 17 progressor patients.

Paper-wide results and their limitations: Ophthalmopathy was separated from stable hyperthyroidism by a 13 V-J signature model, with 85% to 90% sensitivity and 81% to 83% specificity obtained in cross-validation and 80%/75% obtained in testing. Sample size was not statistically predetermined, and investigators were not blinded to group allocation. During validation, the model predicted progression to ophthalmopathy a median of approximately 6 months ahead of onset, with almost 71% sensitivity and about 75% specificity. Most expanded thyroid clonotypes (frequency above 0.001) were also detected in blood, a finding suggesting that blood repertoires may reflect thyroid immune responses.

Ophthalmopathy patients had moderately to severely active disease, Clinical Activity Score of at least 3, NOSPECS grade of at least 4, and duration under 3 months. Any patient with an uncontrolled infection, another autoimmune disease, pregnancy or lactation was excluded. Clinical symptoms, serum thyroxine and TRAb, thyroid ultrasound, and orbital computed tomography formed the basis for the diagnoses. PBMCs were isolated from more than 9 ml of fresh peripheral blood by Ficoll-Paque density gradient centrifugation. Trizol reagent was used to extract total RNA, and RNA quality was then checked on an Agilent 2100 Bioanalyzer. This clonotype has ten or more counts. Its antigen specificity is not known. No qualities accompany the bases; no much larger clone lies one base away. V drops 4 bases and J drops 3 bases, leaving 12 bases in between. Per the germline V gene, LGHNA is the CDR1 and YSLEER is the CDR2. There are 14 amino acids in the CDR3, from cysteine to phenylalanine inclusive. Just CDR3 DNA is preserved here, 42 bases in frame from base 1.

TCR beta CDR3 regions were amplified from RNA transcripts. A first-round RT-PCR of the TCR CDR3 used the HTBI primer set with the Qiagen OneStep RT-PCR kit. A second multiplex PCR round built the libraries, followed by size selection and purification. The libraries were sequenced on an Illumina HiSeq2000 using paired-end 100 bp reads. For the original study's pipeline: SOAPnuke was used to process the raw data, throwing out any read that contained adapters or uncalled bases, had a mean Phred below 15, or lacked an exact constant-primer or identifier match. High-quality paired reads were merged with COPE v1.2.5, and unique nucleotide sequences were defined as clonotypes. MiTCR v1.1 was used to align clonotypes to the IMGT TRBV, TRBD and TRBJ reference segments. The analysis was restricted to V-J combinations with a frequency above 0.0001, which together covered just over 99% of the repertoires. A TCS score was defined as the ratio between F50 (clonal expansion) and ExV (chaos), using BLOSUM62-based TCRdist between CDR3 peptides within each V-J. Welch's t-statistics and random forest reduced fewer than 600 V-J features to some 14, which were used in a naive Bayes classifier (R e1071). TCRdb ran its own pipeline on the public reads, namely fastp trimming at Q25 and MiXCR clone calling, and kept in-frame beta chains. Every CDR3 protein is listed once, alongside the most common genes and DNA of its rows. TCRdb, rather than the study authors, made the V and J calls. This sample is represented by around 500,000 distinct CDR3 sequences; around 16% of them were singletons. The ten largest clones add up to roughly 29% of the sample.

The receptor's source is a young woman with Graves' ophthalmopathy. The V and J segments used are TRBV4-3 and TRBJ2-5; the D gene is possibly TRBD2, with 6 bases matching. The sequenced sample consisted of blood. The DNA sequence is TGCGCCAGCAGCCCGGGACTGCGAAAAGAGACCCAGTACTTC. The resulting protein is CASSPGLRKETQYF.